This T cell receptor beta chain was recorded in a study of early T cells in non-severe SARS-CoV-2 infection. Study observations and caveats: VDJdb matching skewed toward anti-spike CD8 responses, missing private and CD4 specificities.

The CDR3 is made up of 16 amino acids. Trimming took 2 bases from V and 3 from J, leaving 14 bases between them. Germline loops: CDR1 MNHEY, CDR2 SVGAGI. The library protocol tagged individual cDNA molecules with unique molecular identifiers. TCRdb analysed the 5' RACE reads with MiXCR anew, one entry per CDR3 protein. The profile shows under 70,000 distinct CDR3 sequences, less than 15% of them singletons. This clonotype was seen repeatedly, ten times or more. As yet, its antigen is unknown. V is TRBV6-5 and J is TRBJ2-1; possibly TRBD1 for D (6 bases). This receptor was taken from an adult who was a healthcare worker with PCR-confirmed SARS-CoV-2 infection or an uninfected control (not recorded which). The sequenced sample was whole blood, obtained at baseline. This CDR3 is CASSYGGRTDYNEQFF. Here the CDR3 DNA reads TGTGCCAGCAGTTACGGGGGCAGGACCGACTACAATGAGCAGTTCTTC.